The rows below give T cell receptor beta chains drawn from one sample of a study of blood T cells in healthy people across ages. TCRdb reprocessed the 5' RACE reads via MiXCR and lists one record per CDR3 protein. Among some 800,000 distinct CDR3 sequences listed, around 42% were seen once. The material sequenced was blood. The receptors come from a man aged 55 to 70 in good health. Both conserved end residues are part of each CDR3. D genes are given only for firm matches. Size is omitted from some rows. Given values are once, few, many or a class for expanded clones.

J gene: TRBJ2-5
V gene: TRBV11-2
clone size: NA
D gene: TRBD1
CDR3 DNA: TGTGCCAACAGCTTACCGGGACAGGGAACCCAGTACTTC
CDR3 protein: CANSLPGQGTQYF

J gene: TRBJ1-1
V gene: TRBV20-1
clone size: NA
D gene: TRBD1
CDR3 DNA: TGCAGTGCGGGAAACGGGGGGACAGGAGACACTGAAGCTTTCTTT
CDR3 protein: CSAGNGGTGDTEAFF

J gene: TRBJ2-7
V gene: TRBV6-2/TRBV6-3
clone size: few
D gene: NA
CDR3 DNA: TGTGCCAGCAGTTGGCTGCTAGGGGGATCCTACGAGCAGTACTTC
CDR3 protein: CASSWLLGGSYEQYF

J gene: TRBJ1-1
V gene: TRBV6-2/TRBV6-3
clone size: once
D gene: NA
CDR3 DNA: TGTGCCAGCAGTTCCCCCAGGGAGGGGACTGAAGCTTTCTTT
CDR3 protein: CASSSPREGTEAFF

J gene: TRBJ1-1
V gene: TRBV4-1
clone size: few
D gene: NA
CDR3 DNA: TGCGCCAGCAGCCAAGATCCGAGCCCCGGCGTGACTGAAGCTTTCTTT
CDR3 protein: CASSQDPSPGVTEAFF

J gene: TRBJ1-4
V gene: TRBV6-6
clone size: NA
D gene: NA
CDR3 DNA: TGTGCCAGCAGTTACCCTAGGGATGGCGAAAAACTGTTTTTT
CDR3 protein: CASSYPRDGEKLFF

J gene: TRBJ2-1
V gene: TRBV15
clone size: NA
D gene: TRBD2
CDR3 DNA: TGTGCCACCAGCTCCGGACTAGCGGGGGGAAAAGGAGAGACCCAGTTCTTC
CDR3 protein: CATSSGLAGGKGETQFF

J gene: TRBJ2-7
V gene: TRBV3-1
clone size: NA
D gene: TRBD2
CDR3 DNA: TGTGCCAGCAGCCAAACGACTAGCGGGGTGAAGAACTCCTACGAGCAGTACTTC
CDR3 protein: CASSQTTSGVKNSYEQYF

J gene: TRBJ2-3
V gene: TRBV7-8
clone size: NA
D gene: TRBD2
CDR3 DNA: TGTGCCAGCAGCTTAGTTTGGCGGGGGGTAGCGCCGCGGGAAGATACGCAGTATTTT
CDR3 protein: CASSLVWRGVAPREDTQYF

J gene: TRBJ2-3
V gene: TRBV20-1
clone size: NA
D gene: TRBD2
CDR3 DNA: TGCAGTGCAACAGGACTAGCGGTCACAGATACGCAGTATTTT
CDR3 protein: CSATGLAVTDTQYF

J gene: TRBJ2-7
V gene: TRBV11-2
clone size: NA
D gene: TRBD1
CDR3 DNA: TGTGCCAGCAGCAACGTCGGACAGGGTTACTACGAGCAGTACTTC
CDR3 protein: CASSNVGQGYYEQYF

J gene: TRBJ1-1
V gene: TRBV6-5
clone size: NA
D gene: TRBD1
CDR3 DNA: TGTGCCAGCAGTCCAGGACAGGCCGGCATGAGAGCTTTCTTT
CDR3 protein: CASSPGQAGMRAFF

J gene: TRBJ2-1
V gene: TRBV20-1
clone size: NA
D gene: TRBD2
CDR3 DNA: TGCAGTGCCTTGCCCCTGGGGGCGGGGGGTCGCAATGAGCAGTTCTTC
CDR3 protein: CSALPLGAGGRNEQFF

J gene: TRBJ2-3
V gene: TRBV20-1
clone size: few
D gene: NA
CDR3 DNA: TGCAGTGCTCCCCTCTCAGATACGCAGTATTTT
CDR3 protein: CSAPLSDTQYF

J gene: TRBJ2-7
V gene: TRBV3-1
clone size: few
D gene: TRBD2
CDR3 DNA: TGTGCCAGCAGCTACATAGCGGGGAGCAACGAGCAGTACTTC
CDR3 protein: CASSYIAGSNEQYF

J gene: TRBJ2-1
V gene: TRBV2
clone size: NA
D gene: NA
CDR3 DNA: TGTGCCAGCAGCGCGAACCGGGACAACTACAATGAGCAGTTCTTC
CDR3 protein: CASSANRDNYNEQFF

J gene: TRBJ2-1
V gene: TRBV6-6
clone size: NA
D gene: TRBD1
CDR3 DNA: TGTACCAGCAGCGTTCGGGACAGGGGGCGGAATGAGCAGTTCTTC
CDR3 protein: CTSSVRDRGRNEQFF

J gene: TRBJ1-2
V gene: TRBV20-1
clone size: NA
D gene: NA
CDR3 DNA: TGCAGTGCTAGTACGCAGGGGACCCTAGGCTACACCTTC
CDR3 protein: CSASTQGTLGYTF

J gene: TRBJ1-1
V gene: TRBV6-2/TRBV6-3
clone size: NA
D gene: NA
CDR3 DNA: TGTGCCAGCCTGTCCCTTCCGGGACTCCCGAACACTGAAGCTTTCTTT
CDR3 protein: CASLSLPGLPNTEAFF

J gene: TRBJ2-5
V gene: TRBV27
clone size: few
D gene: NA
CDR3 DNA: TGTGCCAGCAGTTCCCGGGACTTTCAAGAGACCCAGTACTTC
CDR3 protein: CASSSRDFQETQYF

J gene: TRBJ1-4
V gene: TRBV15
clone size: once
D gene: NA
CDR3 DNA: TGTGCCACCAGCACCCATTTGGCGACTAATGAAAAACTGTTTTTT
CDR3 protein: CATSTHLATNEKLFF

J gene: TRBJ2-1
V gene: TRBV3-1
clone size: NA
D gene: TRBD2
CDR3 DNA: TGTGCCAGCAGCCAAGCCCGAGCGGGGAACAATGAGCAGTTCTTC
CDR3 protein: CASSQARAGNNEQFF

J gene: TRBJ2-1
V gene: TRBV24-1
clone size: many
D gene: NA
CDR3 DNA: TGTGCCACCAGCCGGACGGGCCGCGGTGAGCAGTTCTTC
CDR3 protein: CATSRTGRGEQFF

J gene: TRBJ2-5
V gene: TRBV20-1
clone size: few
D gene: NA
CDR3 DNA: TGCAGTGCTAGAGATTATGCTTTTGGGGCTCAAGAGACCCAGTACTTC
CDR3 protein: CSARDYAFGAQETQYF

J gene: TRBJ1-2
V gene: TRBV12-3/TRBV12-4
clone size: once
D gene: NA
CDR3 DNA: TGTGCTAGCAGTTTAGAATCCGGTGCCAACTATGGCTACACCTTC
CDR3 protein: CASSLESGANYGYTF

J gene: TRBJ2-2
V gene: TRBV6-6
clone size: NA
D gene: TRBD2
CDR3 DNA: TGTGCCAGCAGTGCGACTAGCGGGGGGGCCGGGGAGCTGTTTTTT
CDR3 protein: CASSATSGGAGELFF

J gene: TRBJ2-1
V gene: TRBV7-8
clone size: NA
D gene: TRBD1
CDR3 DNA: TGTGCCAGCAGCTTAGATTTCATGGGGGCAGGGGGCAATGAGCAGTTCTTC
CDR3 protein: CASSLDFMGAGGNEQFF

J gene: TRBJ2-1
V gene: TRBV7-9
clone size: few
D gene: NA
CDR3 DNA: TGTGCCAGCAGCTTAGGACGAACCCTAGACAATGAGCAGTTCTTC
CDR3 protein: CASSLGRTLDNEQFF

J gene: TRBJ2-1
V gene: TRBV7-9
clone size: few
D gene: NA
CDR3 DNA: TGTGCCAGCAGCTTAGTGATGGAGCAGTTCTTC
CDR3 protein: CASSLVMEQFF

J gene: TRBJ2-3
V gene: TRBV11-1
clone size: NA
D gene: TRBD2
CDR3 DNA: TGTGCCAGCAGCTTGGCCGGACTAGCGGGAATTACGCAGTATTTT
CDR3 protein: CASSLAGLAGITQYF

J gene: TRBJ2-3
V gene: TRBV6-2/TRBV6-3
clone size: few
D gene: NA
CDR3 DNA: TGTGCCAGCAAGGGAACAGGCCAAGATACGCAGTATTTT
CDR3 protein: CASKGTGQDTQYF

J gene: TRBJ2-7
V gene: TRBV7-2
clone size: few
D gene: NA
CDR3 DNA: TGTGCCAGCAGCTCCATAGGGCCCGAGCAGTACTTC
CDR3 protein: CASSSIGPEQYF

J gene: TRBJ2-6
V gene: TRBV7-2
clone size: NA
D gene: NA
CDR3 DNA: TGTGCCAGCAGCGCCAGCCTCTCTGGGGCCAACGTCCTGACTTTC
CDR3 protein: CASSASLSGANVLTF

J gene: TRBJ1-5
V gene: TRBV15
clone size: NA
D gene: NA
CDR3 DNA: TGTGCCACCAGCATCGAACTAGTGGGCAATCAGCCCCAGCATTTT
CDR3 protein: CATSIELVGNQPQHF

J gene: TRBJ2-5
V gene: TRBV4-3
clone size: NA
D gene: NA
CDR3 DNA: TGCGCCAGCAGCCAAGACAGACTGGGCGGGGAGATCCAGTACTTC
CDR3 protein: CASSQDRLGGEIQYF

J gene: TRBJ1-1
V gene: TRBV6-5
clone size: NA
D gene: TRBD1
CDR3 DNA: TGTGCCAGCAGACCAGGGACAGGAGGGAACACTGAAGCTTTCTTT
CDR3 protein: CASRPGTGGNTEAFF

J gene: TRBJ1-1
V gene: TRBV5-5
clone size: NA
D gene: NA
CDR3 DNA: TGTGCCAGCAGCTCTTTTTGGGGAAGGAACACTGAAGCTTTCTTT
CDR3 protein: CASSSFWGRNTEAFF

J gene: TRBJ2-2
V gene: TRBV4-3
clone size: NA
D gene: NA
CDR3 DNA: TGCGCCAGCAGCCAAGATTTGACCGGGGAGCTGTTTTTT
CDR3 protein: CASSQDLTGELFF

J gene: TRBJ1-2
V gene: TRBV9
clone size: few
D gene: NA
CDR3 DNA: TGTGCCAGCGGTCCAGGCGATGGCTACACCTTC
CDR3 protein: CASGPGDGYTF

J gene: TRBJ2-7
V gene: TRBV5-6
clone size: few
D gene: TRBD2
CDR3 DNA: TGTGCCAGCAGCTCGCTAGAGACTAGCGGGGGGTACGAGCAGTACTTC
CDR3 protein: CASSSLETSGGYEQYF

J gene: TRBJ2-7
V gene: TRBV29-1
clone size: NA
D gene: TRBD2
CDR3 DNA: TGCAGCGCCGGGAGGACCCTCGGATATTACAATGAGCAGTACTTC
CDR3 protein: CSAGRTLGYYNEQYF

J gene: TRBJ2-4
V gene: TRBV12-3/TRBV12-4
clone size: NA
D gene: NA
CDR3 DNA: TGTGCCAGCACCAAGGAAGTCGGGTGGGCAGCCTTGGACATTCAGTACTTC
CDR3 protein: CASTKEVGWAALDIQYF

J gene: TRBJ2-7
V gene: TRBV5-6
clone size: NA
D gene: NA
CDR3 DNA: TGTGCCAGCAGTTTTGGACGCATCTCCTACGAGCAGTACTTC
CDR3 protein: CASSFGRISYEQYF

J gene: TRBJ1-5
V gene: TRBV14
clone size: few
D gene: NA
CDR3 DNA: TGTGCCAGCAGGGCAAGGTCCGTTAGCAATCAGCCCCAGCATTTT
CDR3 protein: CASRARSVSNQPQHF

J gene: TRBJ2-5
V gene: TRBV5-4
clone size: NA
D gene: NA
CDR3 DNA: TGTGCCAGCAGAGGGGGGGAAGAGACCCAGTACTTC
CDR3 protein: CASRGGEETQYF

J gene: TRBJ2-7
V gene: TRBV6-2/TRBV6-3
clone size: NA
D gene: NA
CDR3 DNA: TGTGCCAGCAGCACGAAGAGGGGCTTAATCTACGAGCAGTACTTC
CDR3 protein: CASSTKRGLIYEQYF

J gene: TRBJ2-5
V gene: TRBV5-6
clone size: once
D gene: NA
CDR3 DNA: TGTGCCAGCAGCATACGGACAGAGGGTCGAGAGACCCAGTACTTC
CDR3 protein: CASSIRTEGRETQYF

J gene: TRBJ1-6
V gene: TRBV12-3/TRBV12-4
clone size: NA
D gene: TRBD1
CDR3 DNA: TGTGCCAGCAGCCCAGGGGACAGCGATTCACCCCTCCACTTT
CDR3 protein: CASSPGDSDSPLHF

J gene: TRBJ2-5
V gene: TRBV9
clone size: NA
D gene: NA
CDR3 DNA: TGTGCCTGCAGCGTAGCCCCAGGGCGGGAGACCCAGTACTTC
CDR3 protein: CACSVAPGRETQYF

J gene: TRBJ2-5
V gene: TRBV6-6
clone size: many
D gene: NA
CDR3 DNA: TGTGCCAGCAGTTACGCTGGGGCAGGACAAGAGACCCAGTACTTC
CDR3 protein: CASSYAGAGQETQYF

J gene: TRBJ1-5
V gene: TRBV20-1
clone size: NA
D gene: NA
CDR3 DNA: TGCAGTGCTAGAGATGGCAGGACAGTAAGCAATCAGCCCCAGCATTTT
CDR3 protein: CSARDGRTVSNQPQHF

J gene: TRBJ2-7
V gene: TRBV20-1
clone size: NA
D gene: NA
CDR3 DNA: TGCAGTGCTAGTTATAGTGCCTACGAGCAGTACTTC
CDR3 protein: CSASYSAYEQYF

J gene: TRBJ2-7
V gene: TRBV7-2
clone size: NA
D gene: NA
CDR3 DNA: TGTGCCAGCAGCTTAGGTTCGGGAACGTTAGAGCAGTACTTC
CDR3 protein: CASSLGSGTLEQYF

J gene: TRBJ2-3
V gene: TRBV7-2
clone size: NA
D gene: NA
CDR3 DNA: TGTGCCAGCAGCTTTGGGGGTCTCGCAGATACGCAGTATTTT
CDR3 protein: CASSFGGLADTQYF

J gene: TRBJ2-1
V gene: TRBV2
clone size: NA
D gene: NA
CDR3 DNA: TGTGCCACCAGGGAGCAGGGTGCGTACAATGAGCAGTTCTTC
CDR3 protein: CATREQGAYNEQFF

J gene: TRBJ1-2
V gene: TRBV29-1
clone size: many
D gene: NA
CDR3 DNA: TGCAGCGTTGGGGACGGCTATGGCTACACCTTC
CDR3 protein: CSVGDGYGYTF

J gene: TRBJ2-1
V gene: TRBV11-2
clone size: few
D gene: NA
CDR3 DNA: TGTGCCAGCGGACTGTTGACAGACTACAATGAGCAGTTCTTC
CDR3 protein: CASGLLTDYNEQFF

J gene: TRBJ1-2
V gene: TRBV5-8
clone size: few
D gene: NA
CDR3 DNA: TGTGCCAGCAGTAGACAGGTAGCCTACTATGGCTACACCTTC
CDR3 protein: CASSRQVAYYGYTF

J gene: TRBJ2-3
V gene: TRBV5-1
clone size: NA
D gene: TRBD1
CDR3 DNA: TGCGCCAGCAGCAGAGACAGGGGTTGGGATACGCAGTATTTT
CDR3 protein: CASSRDRGWDTQYF

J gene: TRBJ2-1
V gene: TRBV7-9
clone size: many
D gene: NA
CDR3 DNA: TGTGCCAGCAGCTTAGGGAGCTCCTACAATGAGCAGTTCTTC
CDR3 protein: CASSLGSSYNEQFF